One and the same sample provided the 12 T cell receptor beta chains below, sequenced in a study of low-dose radiotherapy and immunotherapy resistance in tumors. First-strand cDNA relied on TRAV- and TRBV-specific primers spanning alpha and beta chains. The PCR that amplified TCRs ran for approximately 20 cycles, relying on a constant-region primer and a V-primer adapter. TCRdb reprocessed the reads with MiXCR, giving one entry per CDR3 protein. The sample consists of some 10,000 distinct CDR3 sequences, approximately 81% of them appearing once. Receptors were obtained from a human donor with advanced metastatic prostate, ovarian, gallbladder or colorectal cancer (not recorded which). This table probably holds off-target reads from a library built for another chain.

The sample holds a few counts of this clonotype. The CDR3 region has the DNA TGTGCCAGCAGTTTATCTGGAGGGGCTGGCTTCAATGAGCAGTTCTTC. Its protein product is CASSLSGGAGFNEQFF. The V and J genes are TRBV12-3 or TRBV12-4 and TRBJ2-1, with D possibly TRBD2 on 6 matching bases. The length of the CDR3 is 16 residues. Trimming pared 2 bases from V and 6 bases from J, leaving 17 bases between.

This CDR3 is CASSYVDRTYEQYF. CDR3 nucleotide sequence: TGCGCCAGCAGCTACGTTGACAGAACCTACGAGCAGTACTTC. The chain has TRBV5-1 and TRBJ2-7; D perhaps matches TRBD1 (5 bases). Germline V gene lookup returns CDR1 SGHRS and CDR2 YFSETQ. The V gene lost 3 bases and the J gene lost 2 bases, with 12 bases spanning the gap. The CDR3 has 14 amino acids.

The chain couples TRBV5-1 to TRBJ2-7, with D uncertain. Trimming left V 0 bases short and J 3 bases short, with 7 bases between. Germline V gene lookup returns CDR1 SGHRS and CDR2 YFSETQ. CDR3 length: 13 amino acids. Here the CDR3 DNA reads TGCGCCAGCAGCTTGGCTGCTAGCTACGAGCAGTACTTC. Its translation: CASSLAASYEQYF.

V usage is TRBV20-1 and J usage is TRBJ2-1; no firm D call. Trimming stripped 5 bases from V and 2 bases from J, with 16 bases between. The CDR3 runs 15 residues. Germline V gene sequence: CDR1 DFQATT, CDR2 SNEGSKA (reference sequence). The CDR3 DNA is TGCAGTGCTCCCGGAGCCCTCAGCCCCTACAATGAGCAGTTCTTC. It specifies CSAPGALSPYNEQFF.

The rearrangement uses TRBV14 and TRBJ2-1; D gene uncertain. The germline V gene encodes CDR1 SGHDN and CDR2 FVKESK. The length of the CDR3 is 14 residues. Trimming removed 2 bases from V and 1 base from J, with 6 bases in between. The CDR3 sequence is CASSQWRSYNEQFF. The CDR3 DNA is TGTGCCAGCAGCCAATGGCGGTCCTACAATGAGCAGTTCTTC. Together with reference TRBV14 and TRBJ2-1, the CDR3 gives the full variable domain: EAGVTQFPSHSVIEKGQTVTLRCDPISGHDNLYWYRRVMGKEIKFLLHFVKESKQDESGMPNNRFLAERTGGTYSTLKVQPAELEDSGVYFCASSQWRSYNEQFFGPGTRLTVL.

The gene calls are TRBV29-1 and TRBJ1-5, with D unclear. Germline V gives CDR1 SQVTM, CDR2 ANQGSEA. V dropped 4 bases and J dropped 6 bases, with 13 bases sitting between them. The CDR3 contains 13 residues. The CDR3 sequence: CSVGESGRQPQHF. In DNA, the CDR3 is TGCAGCGTTGGGGAGTCCGGGCGTCAGCCCCAGCATTTT.

The chain is built from TRBV11-1 and TRBJ2-5, with a possible D match to TRBD2 (6 bases). CDR3 length: 12 amino acids. The V and J ends lost 5 bases and 2 bases respectively, with 6 bases between them. CDR1 and CDR2 (germline): SGHAT, FQDESV (reference sequence). This CDR3 is CASSGTQETQYF. The CDR3 DNA reads TGTGCCAGCAGCGGGACTCAAGAGACCCAGTACTTC.

The J gene is TRBJ1-2, the V gene TRBV6-5, with 8 bases that match TRBD1. The germline gives CDR1 MNHEY, CDR2 SVGAGI. This CDR3 region has 14 residues. The V segment lost 4 bases and the J segment 4 bases; nucleotides outside the gene matches: 5. The CDR3 sequence: CASSSVRGLYGYTF. The CDR3 DNA sequence: TGTGCCAGCAGTTCTGTCAGGGGGCTCTATGGCTACACCTTC.

The J gene is TRBJ2-1, the V gene TRBV5-1; 7 nucleotides match TRBD2. The CDR3 is made up of 14 amino acids. J gave up 7 bases and V 3 bases, and 7 bases lay outside the gene matches. The germline CDR1 and CDR2 sequences are SGHRS and YFSETQ. DNA for the CDR3: TGCGCCAGCAGCTGGACTAAGCGGGAAAATGAGCAGTTCTTC. Its translation: CASSWTKRENEQFF. The full variable domain, completed using reference TRBV5-1 and TRBJ2-1, is KAGVTQTPRYLIKTRGQQVTLSCSPISGHRSVSWYQQTPGQGLQFLFEYFSETQRNKGNFPGRFSGRQFSNSRSEMNVSTLELGDSALYLCASSWTKRENEQFFGPGTRLTVL.

The chain links TRBV28 to TRBJ2-5; 11 nucleotides agree with TRBD2. Germline loops: CDR1 MDHEN, CDR2 SYDVKM. This CDR3 comprises 15 residues. Unmatched junction bases numbered 5, after V lost 7 bases and J lost 1 base. CDR3 DNA: TGTGCCAGCAAATCCGGGACTAGCGGCCAAGAGACCCAGTACTTC. Translated: CASKSGTSGQETQYF.

The rearrangement joins TRBV29-1 to TRBJ2-1; 10 nucleotides align to TRBD2. Germline CDR1 is SQVTM and CDR2 is ANQGSEA. The J segment lost 7 bases and the V segment lost 4 bases, leaving 4 bases of the junction unmatched. The CDR3 runs to 13 residues. CDR3 in DNA: TGCAGCGTTGCGCCTAGCGGGAGAAATGAGCAGTTCTTC. Protein: CSVAPSGRNEQFF.

The chain links TRBV4-2 to TRBJ1-4; D is uncertain. The V gene lost 6 bases and the J gene lost 5 bases, with 10 bases spanning the gap. Looked up from germline, CDR1 is LGHNA and CDR2 is YNFKEQ. The length of the CDR3 is 13 residues. CDR3 bases: TGTGCCAGCAGTCGAGAGGACAATGAAAAACTGTTTTTT. Translation: CASSREDNEKLFF.